The rows below give T cell receptor beta chains drawn from one sample of a study of CD4 T cells in relation to SARS-CoV-2 and coronaviruses. Profiling relied on immunoSEQ multiplex PCR, and the TCRdb table lists in-frame clones only, not all of them. The sample yields about 24,000 clones, over 70% seen once. The antigens for these receptors are not known. Sequencing was carried out using CD4+ T cells from PBMCs, cultured in vitro. The origin of the receptors is a human donor in good health. Both conserved end residues are part of each CDR3. A D gene is named only where the DNA matches it firmly.

v_gene	j_gene	d_gene	CDR3aa
TRBV30	TRBJ1-1	-	CAWMAGVSEAFF
TRBV7-7	TRBJ1-1	-	CASSDRTDTEAFF
TRBV6-5	TRBJ1-5	-	CASSPSTGFNQPQHF
TRBV19	TRBJ2-7	TRBD2	CAHRASGSDTVGEQYF
TRBV5-6	TRBJ2-5	TRBD1	CASSLSGGQETQYF
TRBV9	TRBJ2-1	TRBD2	CASSLAGGLSYNEQFF
TRBV25-1	TRBJ1-2	-	CASSESTIEEVYTF
TRBV28	TRBJ2-3	TRBD1	CASTPGTGGTDTQYF
TRBV4-1	TRBJ1-2	-	CASSQGRDYGYTF
TRBV28	TRBJ1-2	TRBD1	CASSLRGRVYTF
TRBV15	TRBJ2-7	TRBD1	CATSYNPRDSMQYF
TRBV3-1/TRBV3-2	TRBJ1-4	-	CASSHPQPGSKLFF
TRBV18	TRBJ1-4	-	CASSPRAGAATNEKLFF
TRBV7-6	TRBJ2-1	TRBD2	CASSLARGGSYNEQFF
TRBV30	TRBJ1-6	-	CAWKASSRSPLHF
TRBV20-1	TRBJ2-3	TRBD2	CSAGDGRSDTQYF
TRBV3-1/TRBV3-2	TRBJ1-2	TRBD1	CASSQTGTGVYGYTF
TRBV6-4	TRBJ1-2	-	CASSVETGDYGYTF
TRBV24-1	TRBJ2-7	TRBD1	CATEGQGAYEQYF
TRBV2	TRBJ1-2	-	CASSEARNGYTF
TRBV5-5	TRBJ2-7	-	CASSLLGRSSYEQYF
TRBV6-1	TRBJ1-2	-	CASSEDRYNYGYTF
TRBV19	TRBJ2-6	-	CASTNSSPRGSGANVLTF
TRBV5-6	TRBJ2-3	-	CASSLSTDTQYF
TRBV5-6	TRBJ2-3	TRBD2	CASTPRGVPTFTDTQYF
TRBV7-9	TRBJ1-2	TRBD1	CASSNRLGQGPGYTF
TRBV3-1/TRBV3-2	TRBJ2-5	-	CASQGSRAETQYF
TRBV30	TRBJ1-3	-	CAWRVRGDTIYF
TRBV20-1	TRBJ2-1	-	CSATNEQFF
TRBV27	TRBJ1-2	TRBD1	CASSPTGVHGYTF
TRBV5-1	TRBJ2-3	TRBD2	CASSPGTSGRAPDTQYF
TRBV24-1	TRBJ2-1	TRBD2	CATSGLAGVTQQFF
TRBV7-3	TRBJ2-1	-	CASSSTPEGEQFF
TRBV6-4	TRBJ2-1	-	CASSDSSGSYNEQFF
TRBV12-5	TRBJ1-1	-	CASGLVSNTEAFF
TRBV12-3/TRBV12-4	TRBJ1-1	-	CASQIMNTEAFF
TRBV9	TRBJ1-5	-	CASSAQASNQPQHF
TRBV30	TRBJ2-5	-	CAWSVTEQETQYF
TRBV20-1	TRBJ1-2	-	CSATANYGYTF
TRBV14	TRBJ2-3	TRBD2	CASSPIAGGARDTQYF
TRBV30	TRBJ1-6	-	CAWRRGESPLHF
TRBV5-1	TRBJ2-3	TRBD2	CASSSLAGGGTDTQYF
TRBV11-2	TRBJ1-1	TRBD1	CASSLRDRGPSEAFF
TRBV4-1	TRBJ1-2	-	CASSQEAVGAGYGYTF
TRBV15	TRBJ1-3	-	CATSRDFGRHSGNTIYF
TRBV6-5	TRBJ1-6	TRBD1	CASSTGDRNSPLHF